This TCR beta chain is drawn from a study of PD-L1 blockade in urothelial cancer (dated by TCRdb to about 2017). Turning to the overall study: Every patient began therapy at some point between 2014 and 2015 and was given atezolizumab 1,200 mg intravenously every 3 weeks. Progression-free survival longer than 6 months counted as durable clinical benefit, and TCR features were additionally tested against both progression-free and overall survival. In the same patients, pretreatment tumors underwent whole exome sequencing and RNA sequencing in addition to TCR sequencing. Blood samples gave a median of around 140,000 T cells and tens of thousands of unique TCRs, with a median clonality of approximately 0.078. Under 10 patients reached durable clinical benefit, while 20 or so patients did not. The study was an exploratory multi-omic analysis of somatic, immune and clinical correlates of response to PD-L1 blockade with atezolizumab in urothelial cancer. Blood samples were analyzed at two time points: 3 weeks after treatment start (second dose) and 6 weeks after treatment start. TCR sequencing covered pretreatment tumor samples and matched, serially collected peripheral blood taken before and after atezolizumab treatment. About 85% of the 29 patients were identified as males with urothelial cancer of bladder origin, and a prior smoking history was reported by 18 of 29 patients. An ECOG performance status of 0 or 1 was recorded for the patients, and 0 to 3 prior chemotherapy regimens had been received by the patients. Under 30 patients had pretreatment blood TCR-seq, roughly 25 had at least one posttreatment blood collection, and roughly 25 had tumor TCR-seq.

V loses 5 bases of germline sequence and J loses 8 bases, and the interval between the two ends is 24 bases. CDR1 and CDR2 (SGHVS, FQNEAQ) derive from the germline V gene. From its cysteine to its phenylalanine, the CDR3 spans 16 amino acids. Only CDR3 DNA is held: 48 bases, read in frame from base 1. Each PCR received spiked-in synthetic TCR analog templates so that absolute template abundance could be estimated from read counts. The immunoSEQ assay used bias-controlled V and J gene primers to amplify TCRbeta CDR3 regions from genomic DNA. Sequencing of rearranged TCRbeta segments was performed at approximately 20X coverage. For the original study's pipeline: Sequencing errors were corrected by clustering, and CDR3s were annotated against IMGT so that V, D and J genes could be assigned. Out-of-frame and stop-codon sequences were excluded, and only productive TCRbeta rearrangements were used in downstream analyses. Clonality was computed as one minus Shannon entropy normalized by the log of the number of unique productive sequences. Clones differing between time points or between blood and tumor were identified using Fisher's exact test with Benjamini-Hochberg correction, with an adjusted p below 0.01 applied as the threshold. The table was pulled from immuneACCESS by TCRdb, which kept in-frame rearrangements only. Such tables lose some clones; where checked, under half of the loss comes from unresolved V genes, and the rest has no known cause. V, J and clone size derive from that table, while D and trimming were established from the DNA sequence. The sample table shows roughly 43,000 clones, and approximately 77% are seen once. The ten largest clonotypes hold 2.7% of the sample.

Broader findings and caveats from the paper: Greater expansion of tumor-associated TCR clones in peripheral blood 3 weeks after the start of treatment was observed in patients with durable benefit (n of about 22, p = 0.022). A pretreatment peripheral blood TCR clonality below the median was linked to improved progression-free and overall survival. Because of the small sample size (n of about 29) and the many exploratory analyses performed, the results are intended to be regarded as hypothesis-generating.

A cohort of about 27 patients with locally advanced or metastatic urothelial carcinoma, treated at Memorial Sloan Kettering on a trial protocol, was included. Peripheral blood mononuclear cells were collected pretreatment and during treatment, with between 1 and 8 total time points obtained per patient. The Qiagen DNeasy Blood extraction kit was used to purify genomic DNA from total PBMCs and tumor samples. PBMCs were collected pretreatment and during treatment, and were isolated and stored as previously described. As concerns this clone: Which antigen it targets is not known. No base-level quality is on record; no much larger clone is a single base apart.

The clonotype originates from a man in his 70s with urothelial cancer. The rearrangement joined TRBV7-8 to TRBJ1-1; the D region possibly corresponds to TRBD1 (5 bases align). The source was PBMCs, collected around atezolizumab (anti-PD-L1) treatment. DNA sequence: TGTGCCAGCAGCAGACGACAGCGAGGTAGACTGTACGAAGCTTTCTTT. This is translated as CASSRRQRGRLYEAFF.